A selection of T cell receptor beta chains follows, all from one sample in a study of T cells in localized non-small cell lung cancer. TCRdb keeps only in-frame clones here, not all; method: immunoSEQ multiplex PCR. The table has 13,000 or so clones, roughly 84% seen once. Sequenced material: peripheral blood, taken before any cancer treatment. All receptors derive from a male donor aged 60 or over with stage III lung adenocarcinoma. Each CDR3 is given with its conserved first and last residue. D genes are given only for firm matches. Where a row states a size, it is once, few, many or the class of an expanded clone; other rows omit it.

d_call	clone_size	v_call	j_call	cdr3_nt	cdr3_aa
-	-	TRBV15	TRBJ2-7	TGTGCCACCAGCAGAGCCGAGGGCTACGAGCAGTACTTC	CATSRAEGYEQYF
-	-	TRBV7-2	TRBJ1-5	TGTGCCAGCAGCTTAGACAGAGTAAATCAGCCCCAGCATTTT	CASSLDRVNQPQHF
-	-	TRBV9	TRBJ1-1	TGTGCCAGCAGCGGGACCCTCACTGAAGCTTTCTTT	CASSGTLTEAFF
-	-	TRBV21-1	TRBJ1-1	TGTGCCAGCAGCCAGAGCGAAAGGGACAAACGAATGCAGAACACTGAAGCTTTCTTT	CASSQSERDKRMQNTEAFF
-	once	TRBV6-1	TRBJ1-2	TGTGCCAGTGAGGGACTAAATGGCTACACCTTC	CASEGLNGYTF
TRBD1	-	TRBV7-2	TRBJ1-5	TGTGCCAGCAGCTTAGAGACAGGGGGGAGACAGCCCCAGCATTTT	CASSLETGGRQPQHF
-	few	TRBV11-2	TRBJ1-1	TGTGCCAGCAGCCCCTTTCCCGAAACTGAAGCTTTCTTT	CASSPFPETEAFF
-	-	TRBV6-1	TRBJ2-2	TGTGCCAGCAGTACTCAGGAAAATGCCGGGGAGCTGTTTTTT	CASSTQENAGELFF
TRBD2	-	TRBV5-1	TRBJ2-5	TGCGCCAGCAGCCGGTGGACTAGCGGACGTGAGACCCAGTACTTC	CASSRWTSGRETQYF
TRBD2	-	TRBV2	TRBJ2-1	TGTGCCAGCAGTTTCTCGACTAGCGGGTGGAATGAGCAGTTCTTC	CASSFSTSGWNEQFF
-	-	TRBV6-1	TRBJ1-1	TGTGCCAGCAGTGAGGCGACGAACACTGAAGCTTTCTTT	CASSEATNTEAFF
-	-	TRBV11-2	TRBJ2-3	TGTGCCAGCAGCCATCCCCCGGGCTGGGGGGTGACAGATACGCAGTATTTT	CASSHPPGWGVTDTQYF
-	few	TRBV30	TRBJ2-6	TGTGCCTGGAGTGGACCACGGCGAAGTAAGTCTGGGGCCAACGTCCTGACTTTC	CAWSGPRRSKSGANVLTF
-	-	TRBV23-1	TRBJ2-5	TGCGCCAGCAGCCCTGAAGGACAGCCGAGGGAGACCCAGTACTTC	CASSPEGQPRETQYF
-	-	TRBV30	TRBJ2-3	TGTGCCTGGAGTGGACTGACAGGTTCAGGAGATACGCAGTATTTT	CAWSGLTGSGDTQYF
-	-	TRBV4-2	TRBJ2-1	TGTGCCAGCAGCCCAACCCCCGAGAATGAGCAGTTCTTC	CASSPTPENEQFF
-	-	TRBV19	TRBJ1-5	TGTGCCAGTAGTATGGGGTCGCGAGACAATCAGCCCCAGCATTTT	CASSMGSRDNQPQHF
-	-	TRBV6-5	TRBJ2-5	TGTGCCAGCAGACGCTTGGAGACCCAGTACTTC	CASRRLETQYF
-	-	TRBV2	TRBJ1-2	TGTGCCAGCAATATGGGGGACGAAAACTATGGCTACACCTTC	CASNMGDENYGYTF
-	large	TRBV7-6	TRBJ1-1	TGTGCCAGCAGCTTAGGGACCTTGGGAACTGAAGCTTTCTTT	CASSLGTLGTEAFF
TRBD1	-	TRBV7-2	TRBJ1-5	TGTGCCAGCAGCGACAGTGGGACAGGGGAACAGCCCCAGCATTTT	CASSDSGTGEQPQHF
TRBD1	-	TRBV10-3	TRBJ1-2	TGTGCCATCAGATGGGACAGGGAGGTCCATGGCTACACCTTC	CAIRWDREVHGYTF
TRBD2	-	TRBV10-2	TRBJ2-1	TGCGCCAGCAGTAACCTGACTAGCGGGGGGGGTAATGAGCAGTTCTTC	CASSNLTSGGGNEQFF
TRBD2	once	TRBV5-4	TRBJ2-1	TGTGCCAGCAGCTTAGGGACTAGCGGGAGCGATGAGCAGTTCTTC	CASSLGTSGSDEQFF
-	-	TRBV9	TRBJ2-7	TGTGCCAGCAGCGTTGGGGCGGGCGTCTCCTACGAGCAGTACTTC	CASSVGAGVSYEQYF
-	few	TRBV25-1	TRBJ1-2	TGTGCCAGCTCTATCGGTGGGGACAACTATGGCTACACCTTC	CASSIGGDNYGYTF
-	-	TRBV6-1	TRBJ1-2	TGTGCCAGCAGTGACTTCTATGGCTACACCTTC	CASSDFYGYTF
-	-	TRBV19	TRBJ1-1	TGTGCCAGTAGAACCACCGGGCTCCCGACAAACACTGAAGCTTTCTTT	CASRTTGLPTNTEAFF